These T cell receptor beta chains were read from a single sample in a study of response to subunit inactivated influenza vaccine. TCRdb re-derived calls from the RT-PCR reads in MiXCR, one entry per CDR3 protein. The sample yields about 800,000 distinct CDR3 sequences, 21% seen once. The sequencing here drew on PBMCs from blood, taken around 5 days after vaccination. The receptors were gathered from a man over 45 who received an inactivated influenza vaccine. CDR3s include the opening cysteine and the closing phenylalanine or tryptophan. A D gene is named only where the DNA matches it firmly. The size entry is marked missing in some rows and otherwise reads once, few, many or a size class.

clone_size j_call d_call v_call cdr3_nt cdr3_aa
few TRBJ2-1 TRBD1 TRBV7-9 TGTGCCACCACAGGGGTTGAGCAGTTCTTC CATTGVEQFF
few TRBJ1-2 TRBD1 TRBV4-3 TGCGCCAGCAGCCAAGATCTGTGGACAGGGCTGAGCTATGGCTACACCTTC CASSQDLWTGLSYGYTF
NA TRBJ2-7 TRBD1 TRBV5-1 TGCGCCAGCAAAGGGGGCCAGGGCCCCTACGAGCAGTACTTC CASKGGQGPYEQYF
NA TRBJ2-7 TRBD1 TRBV5-1 TGCGCCAGCAGCTGGACACAAGGGGGCCAGCAGTACTTC CASSWTQGGQQYF
NA TRBJ2-1 NA TRBV27 TGTGCCAGCAGCATGCTTGGGGGATACAATGAGCAGTTCTTC CASSMLGGYNEQFF
few TRBJ2-5 NA TRBV20-1 TGCAGTGCTAGAGATTTCAGGGGCCGGGAGACCCAGTACTTC CSARDFRGRETQYF
few TRBJ2-1 TRBD2 TRBV5-1 TGCGCCAGCAGCCCGTCGGGACTAGCCCCCGATGAGCAGTTCTTC CASSPSGLAPDEQFF
many TRBJ2-5 TRBD1 TRBV2 TGTGCCAGCAATCGGGACAGCTACCAAGAGACCCAGTACTTC CASNRDSYQETQYF
few TRBJ2-2 NA TRBV7-2 TGTGCCAGCAGCTTTAGTTGGGGGGCCGTGAACACCGGGGAGCTGTTTTTT CASSFSWGAVNTGELFF
many TRBJ2-3 NA TRBV2 TGTGCCAGCAGTGAAGATTTCTGGGGGTCCACAGATACGCAGTATTTT CASSEDFWGSTDTQYF
NA TRBJ2-7 NA TRBV2 TGTGCCAGCAGTGTGGGAGCGTTCTACGAGCAGTACTTC CASSVGAFYEQYF
NA TRBJ1-1 NA TRBV2 TGTGCCAGCAGTGTTGAACAGAGAAACACTGAAGCTTTCTTT CASSVEQRNTEAFF
NA TRBJ2-7 NA TRBV28 TGTGCCAGCAGCCCCTTGGGTAGGACCTACGAGCAGTACTTC CASSPLGRTYEQYF
NA TRBJ2-1 NA TRBV4-3 TGCGCCAGCAGCCAAGAATTCCGCGGCTCCTACAATGAGCAGTTCTTC CASSQEFRGSYNEQFF
many TRBJ1-4 NA TRBV4-2 TGTGCCAGCAGCCAATTGGGCCATAATGAAAAACTGTTTTTT CASSQLGHNEKLFF
NA TRBJ2-7 TRBD2 TRBV10-3 TGTGCCATCAGCATAGCGGGAGGCACCTACGAGCAGTACTTC CAISIAGGTYEQYF
NA TRBJ2-3 NA TRBV12-3/TRBV12-4 TGTGCCAGCATAGTAAGCTCCTCGTCAGCTACGCAGTATTTT CASIVSSSSATQYF
few TRBJ2-6 NA TRBV5-1 TGCGCCAGCAGCTTACGCCCCTCAATTGCGGAGGGACGGAGCTCTGGGGCCAACGTCCTGACTTTC CASSLRPSIAEGRSSGANVLTF
few TRBJ2-1 TRBD2 TRBV5-1 TGCGCCAGCAGCGTCGGGACTAGCTCTTCCGATGAGCAGTTCTTC CASSVGTSSSDEQFF
NA TRBJ2-6 NA TRBV27 TGTGCCAGCACCTCCGGTGCAGGGATATCTGGGGCCAACGTCCTGACTTTC CASTSGAGISGANVLTF
NA TRBJ2-2 TRBD1 TRBV27 TGTGCCAGCAGTTCCCAGTCGACAGGGGTCACCGGGGAGCTGTTTTTT CASSSQSTGVTGELFF
few TRBJ2-5 NA TRBV24-1 TGTGCCACCAGTGAAGCTCAGGGAGTCGAGACCCAGTACTTC CATSEAQGVETQYF
many TRBJ2-2 NA TRBV7-2 TGTGCCAGCAGCTTAGTCTTACTACCCCGCACCGGGGAGCTGTTTTTT CASSLVLLPRTGELFF
NA TRBJ2-4 NA TRBV11-2 TGTGCCAGCAGCTCAACGGTTGGGCCCCGGGGGAACATTCAGTACTTC CASSSTVGPRGNIQYF
few TRBJ2-6 NA TRBV7-9 TGTGCCAGCAGCTTCTTCACGTCCTCCGGGGCCAACGTCCTGACTTTC CASSFFTSSGANVLTF
NA TRBJ2-7 TRBD1 TRBV7-9 TGTGCCAGCAGCCCGAGGACAGGCCGTTTCTCCTACGAGCAGTACTTC CASSPRTGRFSYEQYF
few TRBJ2-7 TRBD1 TRBV5-1 TGCGCCAGCAGCTTGGGGGTTGGGACAGGGGGCCGCGAGCAGTACTTC CASSLGVGTGGREQYF
NA TRBJ2-7 NA TRBV20-1 TGCAGTGCTAGAGTCTTCAGGGTGAGGTCCTACGAGCAGTACTTC CSARVFRVRSYEQYF
few TRBJ2-1 NA TRBV15 TGTGCCACCAGCAGAGACCTAAACACTGGGAGCTCCTACAATGAGCAGTTCTTC CATSRDLNTGSSYNEQFF
NA TRBJ1-2 NA TRBV27 TGTGCCAGCAGTGCGCAGGGTAGTGGCTACACCTTC CASSAQGSGYTF
few TRBJ2-2 NA TRBV4-3 TGCGCCAGCAGCCAAGGTCAAGGGGCGAACACCGGGGAGCTGTTTTTT CASSQGQGANTGELFF
NA TRBJ1-5 NA TRBV5-5 TGTGCCAGCAGCTCGGCCCCAGGAGGAGGTCAGCCCCAGCATTTT CASSSAPGGGQPQHF
few TRBJ2-7 NA TRBV20-1 TGCAGTGCTACCCTGATGGTGACCTACGAGCAGTACTTC CSATLMVTYEQYF
NA TRBJ2-2 TRBD2 TRBV11-2 TGTGCCAGCAGCTCCCCCCCCGGGACTAGCGGGGGGGAAAACACCGGGGAGCTGTTTTTT CASSSPPGTSGGENTGELFF
few TRBJ2-2 NA TRBV9 TGTGCCAGCAGCGTAGTTACTACCAACACCGGGGAGCTGTTTTTT CASSVVTTNTGELFF
NA TRBJ2-6 NA TRBV5-6 TGTGCCAGCAGCTTAGTGGCGCCCGGGGCCAACGTCCTGACTTTC CASSLVAPGANVLTF
few TRBJ2-1 TRBD2 TRBV6-4 TGTGCCAGCAGGCGGGTTAGCGGGGGCACTGGGAATGAGCAGTTCTTC CASRRVSGGTGNEQFF
few TRBJ2-3 TRBD1 TRBV27 TGTGCCAGCAGTTATACCGGGACAGGGGGCATAGATACGCAGTATTTT CASSYTGTGGIDTQYF
few TRBJ2-3 TRBD2 TRBV6-1 TGTGCCAGCAGGGACGGGGGGAGCACAGATACGCAGTATTTT CASRDGGSTDTQYF
few TRBJ1-3 NA TRBV7-8 TGTGCCAGCAGCGAGGAGGGACGGCGGGACACCATATATTTT CASSEEGRRDTIYF
NA TRBJ1-3 NA TRBV18 TGTGCCAGCTCACCGAAGGGACGTGGAAACACCATATATTTT CASSPKGRGNTIYF
NA TRBJ2-7 NA TRBV28 TGTGCCACCAAACCTAGCTCCTACGAGCAGTACTTC CATKPSSYEQYF
few TRBJ2-1 TRBD2 TRBV4-1 TGCGCCAGCAGCCATTCCGGGACTAGCGGGGGGACCTGGGATGAGCAGTTCTTC CASSHSGTSGGTWDEQFF